This T cell receptor beta chain is drawn from a study of OX40 agonist ivuxolimab in advanced cancers. About the research overall: Prior anti-PD-1, anti-PD-L1 or anti-CTLA-4 therapy did not bar entry, and approximately 43% had some. Among those treated, three patients had partial responses, one with hepatocellular carcinoma and two with cutaneous melanoma.

With 4 bases removed from V and 0 bases from J, the gap between germline ends came to 10 bases. Germline CDR1 MDHEN, CDR2 SYDVKM. The CDR3 has 15 amino acids. Whole-study findings and limits: The study did not work out the antigen specificity of the expanded peripheral T cells. At 0.1 to 3.0 mg/kg and by week 6, clonal expansion occurred in CD4+ and CD8+ blood T cells.

The assay was immunoSEQ multiplex PCR, and TCRdb's table has in-frame clones only and misses some. The sample gives roughly 41,000 clones, around 81% of which show up once; under 45% is in the top ten. In regard to this clone: Its target is unknown.

Sequencing was performed on CD4+ or CD8+ T cells sorted from blood, taken in a trial of the OX40 agonist ivuxolimab. The V call is TRBV28, the J call TRBJ1-5; D is ambiguous. The receptor was derived from an adult with an advanced solid tumor such as melanoma, head and neck, liver or kidney cancer. The chain's CDR3 is CASSSGQYSNQPQHF. CDR3 coding DNA: TGTGCCAGCAGTTCGGGCCAGTATAGCAATCAGCCCCAGCATTTT.